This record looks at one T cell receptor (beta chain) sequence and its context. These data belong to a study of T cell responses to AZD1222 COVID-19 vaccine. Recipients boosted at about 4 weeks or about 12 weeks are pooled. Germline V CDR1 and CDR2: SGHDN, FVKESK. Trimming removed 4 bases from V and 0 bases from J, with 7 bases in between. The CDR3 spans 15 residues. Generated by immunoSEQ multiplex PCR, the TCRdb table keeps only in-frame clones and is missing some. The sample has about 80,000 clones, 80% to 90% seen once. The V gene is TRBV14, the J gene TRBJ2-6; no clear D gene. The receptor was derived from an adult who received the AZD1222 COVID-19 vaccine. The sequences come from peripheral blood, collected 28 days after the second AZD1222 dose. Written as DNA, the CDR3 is TGTGCCAGCAGCCTACTTTCCTCTGGGGCCAACGTCCTGACTTTC. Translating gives CASSLLSSGANVLTF.